The rows below give T cell receptor beta chains drawn from one sample of a study of cytomegalovirus exposure and HLA in healthy donors. TCRdb's copy holds only in-frame clones and misses some; the assay was immunoSEQ multiplex PCR. The data show 60,000 to 75,000 clones, less than 90% seen once. Sequencing was performed on PBMCs. The source is a female donor in good health and CMV-seronegative. CDR3s include the opening cysteine and the closing phenylalanine or tryptophan. D genes are given only for firm matches. Where a row states a size, it is once, few, many or the class of an expanded clone; other rows omit it.

D gene	V gene	J gene	clone size	CDR3 length	CDR3 protein	CDR3 DNA
TRBD1	TRBV5-1	TRBJ2-7	-	19	CASSSAQGIIRRGAYEQYF	TGCGCCAGCAGCTCGGCACAGGGGATTATCCGTCGCGGCGCCTACGAGCAGTACTTC
-	TRBV7-2	TRBJ2-1	-	12	CASSLVGVEQFF	TGTGCCAGCAGCTTAGTAGGGGTTGAGCAGTTCTTC
TRBD1	TRBV28	TRBJ2-7	-	14	CASTLLGQGYEQYF	TGTGCCAGCACCCTTCTAGGACAGGGGTACGAGCAGTACTTC
-	TRBV14	TRBJ1-1	-	13	CASSPHTGTEAFF	TGTGCCAGCAGCCCACACACAGGGACTGAAGCTTTCTTT
TRBD1	TRBV19	TRBJ1-4	-	15	CASSNRDRAREKLFF	TGTGCCAGTAGTAACCGGGACAGGGCGAGGGAAAAACTGTTTTTT
-	TRBV7-2	TRBJ1-1	-	15	CASSPRGGQNTEAFF	TGTGCCAGCAGCCCTCGGGGGGGACAGAACACTGAAGCTTTCTTT
-	TRBV19	TRBJ1-4	-	15	CASRTVDATNEKLFF	TGTGCCAGTAGAACAGTCGACGCCACTAATGAAAAACTGTTTTTT
-	TRBV6-5	TRBJ2-3	-	15	CASRVQGASTDTQYF	TGTGCCAGCAGGGTACAAGGGGCTAGCACAGATACGCAGTATTTT
TRBD1	TRBV9	TRBJ1-6	-	14	CASSVADRASPLHF	TGTGCCAGCAGCGTAGCGGACAGGGCTTCACCCCTCCACTTT
TRBD1	TRBV27	TRBJ1-6	once	18	CASSFRDRGLSYNSPLHF	TGTGCCAGCAGTTTTCGGGACAGGGGGCTCTCCTATAATTCACCCCTCCACTTT
TRBD2	TRBV7-3	TRBJ2-1	-	16	CASSADGAGGYNEQFF	TGTGCCAGCAGCGCCGATGGGGCGGGAGGGTACAATGAGCAGTTCTTC
-	TRBV5-6	TRBJ1-1	-	15	CASSFVARVKTEAFF	TGTGCCAGCAGCTTCGTCGCCAGGGTCAAAACTGAAGCTTTCTTT
-	TRBV5-8	TRBJ2-7	-	15	CASSASRGKSYEQYF	TGTGCCAGCTCGGCCTCCAGGGGAAAGTCCTACGAGCAGTACTTC
TRBD1	TRBV18	TRBJ2-3	-	15	CASSLSWGQTDTQYF	TGTGCCAGCTCACTCTCATGGGGACAGACAGATACGCAGTATTTT
-	TRBV9	TRBJ2-3	-	15	CASSVVGRVTDTQYF	TGTGCCAGCAGCGTAGTGGGCAGAGTAACAGATACGCAGTATTTT
TRBD2	TRBV6-5	TRBJ2-1	-	14	CASSDGRGYNEQFF	TGTGCCAGCAGTGACGGGAGGGGCTACAATGAGCAGTTCTTC
-	TRBV7-6	TRBJ1-1	once	15	CASSPGGGLGTEAFF	TGTGCCAGCAGCCCGGGTGGGGGCCTGGGGACTGAAGCTTTCTTT
TRBD1	TRBV6-5	TRBJ1-2	-	15	CATNRDRDFNYGYTF	TGTGCCACTAACCGGGACAGAGATTTCAACTATGGCTACACCTTC
TRBD1	TRBV18	TRBJ1-3	-	15	CASSPIGQGGNTIYF	TGTGCCAGCTCACCTATCGGACAGGGGGGAAACACCATATATTTT
-	TRBV21-1	TRBJ2-1	-	16	CASSLLALAGGNEQFF	TGTGCCAGCAGCCTCTTGGCCCTAGCGGGAGGAAATGAGCAGTTCTTC
-	TRBV13	TRBJ2-1	-	12	CASSHRANEQFF	TGTGCCAGCAGCCACAGGGCCAATGAGCAGTTCTTC
-	TRBV27	TRBJ2-7	few	14	CASSSVAEAYEQYF	TGTGCCAGCAGTTCGGTAGCGGAAGCCTACGAGCAGTACTTC
-	TRBV21-1	TRBJ2-7	once	19	CASRPSGTGSRDPSYEQYF	TGTGCCAGCAGGCCAAGCGGGACAGGCTCCCGGGACCCCTCCTACGAGCAGTACTTC
TRBD2	TRBV18	TRBJ2-7	-	19	CASSPPVASRLADLYEQYF	TGTGCCAGCTCACCACCGGTGGCTTCCCGACTAGCGGACCTTTACGAGCAGTACTTC
-	TRBV30	TRBJ1-3	-	14	CAWSWRVSGNTIYF	TGTGCCTGGAGTTGGCGGGTCTCTGGAAACACCATATATTTT
TRBD1	TRBV5-1	TRBJ1-3	once	16	CASSPRQGSTGNTIYF	TGCGCCAGTAGCCCTAGACAGGGATCGACTGGAAACACCATATATTTT
TRBD2	TRBV6-5	TRBJ2-2	-	15	CASSYSRGGNGELFF	TGTGCCAGCAGTTACTCGCGGGGGGGGAATGGGGAGCTGTTTTTT
-	TRBV9	TRBJ2-3	-	12	CASSARYDTQYF	TGTGCCAGCAGCGCCAGATACGATACGCAGTATTTT
-	TRBV21-1	TRBJ2-3	-	15	CASSKAGRQLNTQYF	TGTGCCAGCAGCAAAGCGGGTCGACAGTTAAATACGCAGTATTTT